This TCR beta chain was profiled in a study of blood T cell repertoires in COVID-19. Across the study: Whether acute or convalescent, the COVID-19 samples came from the United States, Italy and Spain. T cells, B-cell-depleted T cells, or PBMCs supplied cDNA or gDNA.

In the original processing: Amplifying reference gene primers gave estimates of nucleated cell counts. Measured with immunoSEQ multiplex PCR; TCRdb has only the in-frame clones, and not every one. The V and J calls and clone size were taken over from that table, and D and trimming were inferred from the DNA. The data show 200,000 to 250,000 clones, 65% to 85% seen once. This clone was recorded a few times. This sequence was found in a woman aged 40 to 49 with active or convalescent COVID-19. Sequencing input: peripheral blood.

This chain's CDR3 is CASSSFLAYEQYF. The CDR3 DNA sequence: TGTGCCAGCAGCTCCTTTCTAGCGTACGAGCAGTACTTC. The V call is TRBV5-4, the J call TRBJ2-7, with D maybe TRBD2 (6 bases). The V gene lost 3 bases and the J gene lost 4 bases, with 11 bases spanning the gap. Germline assignment: CDR1 SGHNT and CDR2 YYREEE (reference sequence). The length of the CDR3 is 13 residues.